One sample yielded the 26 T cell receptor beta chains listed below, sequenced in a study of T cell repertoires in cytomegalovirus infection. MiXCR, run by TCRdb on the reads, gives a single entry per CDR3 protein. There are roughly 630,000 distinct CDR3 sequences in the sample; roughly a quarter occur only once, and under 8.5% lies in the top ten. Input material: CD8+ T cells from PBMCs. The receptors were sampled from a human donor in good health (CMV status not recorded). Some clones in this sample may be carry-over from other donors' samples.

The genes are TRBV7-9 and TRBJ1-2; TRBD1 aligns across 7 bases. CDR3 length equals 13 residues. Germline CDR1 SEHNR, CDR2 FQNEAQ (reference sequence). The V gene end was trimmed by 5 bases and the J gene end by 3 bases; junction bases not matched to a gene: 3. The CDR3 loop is CASSGGTDYGYTF. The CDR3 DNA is TGTGCCAGCAGCGGAGGGACAGACTATGGCTACACCTTC. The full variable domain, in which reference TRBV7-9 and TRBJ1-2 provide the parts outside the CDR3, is DTGVSQNPRHKITKRGQNVTFRCDPISEHNRLYWYRQTLGQGPEFLTYFQNEAQLEKSRLLSDRFSAERPKGSFSTLEIQRTEQGDSAMYLCASSGGTDYGYTFGSGTRLTVV.

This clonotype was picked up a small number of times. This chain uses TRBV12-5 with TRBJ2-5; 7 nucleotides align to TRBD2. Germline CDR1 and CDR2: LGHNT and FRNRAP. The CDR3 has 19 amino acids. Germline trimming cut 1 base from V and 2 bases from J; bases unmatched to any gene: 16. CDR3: CASGLDLSGALSLQETQYF. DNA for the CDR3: TGTGCTAGTGGTTTGGATCTGAGCGGGGCTTTATCACTACAAGAGACCCAGTACTTC.

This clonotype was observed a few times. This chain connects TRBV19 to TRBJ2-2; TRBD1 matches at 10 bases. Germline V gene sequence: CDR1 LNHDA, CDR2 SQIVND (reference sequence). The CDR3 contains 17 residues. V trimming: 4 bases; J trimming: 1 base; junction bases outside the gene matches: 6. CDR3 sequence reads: CASSTDRGQMNTGELFF. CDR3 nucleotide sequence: TGTGCCAGTAGTACCGACAGGGGGCAGATGAACACCGGGGAGCTGTTTTTT. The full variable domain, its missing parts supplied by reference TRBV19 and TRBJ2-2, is DGGITQSPKYLFRKEGQNVTLSCEQNLNHDAMYWYRQDPGQGLRLIYYSQIVNDFQKGDIAEGYSVSREKKESFPLTVTSAQKNPTAFYLCASSTDRGQMNTGELFFGEGSRLTVL.

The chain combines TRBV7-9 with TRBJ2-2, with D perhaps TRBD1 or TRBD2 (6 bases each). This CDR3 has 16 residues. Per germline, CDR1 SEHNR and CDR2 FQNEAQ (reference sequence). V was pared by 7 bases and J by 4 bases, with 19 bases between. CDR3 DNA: TGTGCCAGCACCCCTCCATCCGGGGGCGGCACCGGGGAGCTGTTTTTT. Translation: CASTPPSGGGTGELFF.

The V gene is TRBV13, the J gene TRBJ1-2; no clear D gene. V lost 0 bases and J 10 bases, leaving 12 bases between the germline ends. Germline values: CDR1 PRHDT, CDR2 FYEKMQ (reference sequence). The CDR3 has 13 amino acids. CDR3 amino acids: CASSLGLRQTYTF. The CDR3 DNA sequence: TGTGCCAGCAGCTTAGGCCTCAGGCAAACCTACACCTTC.

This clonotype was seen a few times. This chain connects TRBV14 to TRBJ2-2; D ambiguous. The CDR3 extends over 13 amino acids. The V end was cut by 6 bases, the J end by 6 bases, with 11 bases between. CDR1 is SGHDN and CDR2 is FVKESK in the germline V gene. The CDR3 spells CASRDRGSGELFF. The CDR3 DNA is TGTGCCAGCAGAGATCGAGGATCCGGGGAGCTGTTTTTT.

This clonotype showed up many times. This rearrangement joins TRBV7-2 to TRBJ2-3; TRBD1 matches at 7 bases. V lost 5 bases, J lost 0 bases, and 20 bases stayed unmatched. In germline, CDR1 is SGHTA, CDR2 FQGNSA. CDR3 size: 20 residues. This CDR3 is CASSLPTGTADITSTDTQYF. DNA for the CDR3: TGTGCCAGCAGCCTACCTACCGGGACAGCAGACATCACTAGCACAGATACGCAGTATTTT.

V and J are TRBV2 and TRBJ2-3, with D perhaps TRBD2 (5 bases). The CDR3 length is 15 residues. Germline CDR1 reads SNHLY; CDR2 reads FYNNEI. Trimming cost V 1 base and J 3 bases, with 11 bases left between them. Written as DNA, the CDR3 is TGTGCCAGCAGTGAAGGGTCGGGGAGAACAGATACGCAGTATTTT. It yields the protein CASSEGSGRTDTQYF.

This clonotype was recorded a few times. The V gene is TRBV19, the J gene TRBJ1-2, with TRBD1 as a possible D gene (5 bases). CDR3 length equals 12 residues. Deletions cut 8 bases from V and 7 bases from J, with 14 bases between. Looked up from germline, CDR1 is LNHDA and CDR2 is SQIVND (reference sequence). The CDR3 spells CASGASQPGYTF. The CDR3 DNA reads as TGTGCCAGTGGGGCCTCCCAGCCTGGCTACACCTTC. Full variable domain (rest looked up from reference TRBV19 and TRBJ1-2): DGGITQSPKYLFRKEGQNVTLSCEQNLNHDAMYWYRQDPGQGLRLIYYSQIVNDFQKGDIAEGYSVSREKKESFPLTVTSAQKNPTAFYLCASGASQPGYTFGSGTRLTVV.

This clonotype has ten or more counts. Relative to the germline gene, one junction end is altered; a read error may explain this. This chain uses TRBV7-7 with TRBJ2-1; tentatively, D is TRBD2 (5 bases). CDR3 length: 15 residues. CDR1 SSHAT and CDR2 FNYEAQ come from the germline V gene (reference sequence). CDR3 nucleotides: TGTGCTAGCAGCTTAGAGATCGGAGGTTCTGGTGAGCAGTTCTTC. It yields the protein CASSLEIGGSGEQFF.

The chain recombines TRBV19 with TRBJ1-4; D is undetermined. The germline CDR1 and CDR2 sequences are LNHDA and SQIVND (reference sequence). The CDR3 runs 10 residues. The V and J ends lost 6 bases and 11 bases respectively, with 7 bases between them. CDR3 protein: CASRAGKLFF. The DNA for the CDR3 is TGTGCCAGTAGGGCCGGTAAACTGTTTTTT.

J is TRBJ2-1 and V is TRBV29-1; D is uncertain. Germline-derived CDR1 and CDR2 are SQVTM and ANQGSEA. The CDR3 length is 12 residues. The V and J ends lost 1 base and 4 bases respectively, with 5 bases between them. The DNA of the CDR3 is TGCAGCGTTGAAGTCCTATACAATGAGCAGTTCTTC. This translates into CSVEVLYNEQFF.

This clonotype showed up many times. CDR3 sequence (DNA): TGTGCCAGCAGCCCATCTCGAGCGCCTCAAGAGACCCAGTACTTC. This gives the protein CASSPSRAPQETQYF. The rearrangement joins TRBV7-8 to TRBJ2-5; D is uncertain. This CDR3 is 15 amino acids long. Germline CDR1 SGHVS, CDR2 FQNEAQ. V lost 5 bases and J lost 2, with 15 bases in between.

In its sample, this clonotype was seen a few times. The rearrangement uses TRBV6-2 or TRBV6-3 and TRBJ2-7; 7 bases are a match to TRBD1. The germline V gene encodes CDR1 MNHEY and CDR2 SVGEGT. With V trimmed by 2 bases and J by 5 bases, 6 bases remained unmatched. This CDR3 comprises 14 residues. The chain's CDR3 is CASSYEDRSHEQYV. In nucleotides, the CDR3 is TGTGCCAGCAGTTACGAGGACAGGTCACACGAGCAGTACGTC.

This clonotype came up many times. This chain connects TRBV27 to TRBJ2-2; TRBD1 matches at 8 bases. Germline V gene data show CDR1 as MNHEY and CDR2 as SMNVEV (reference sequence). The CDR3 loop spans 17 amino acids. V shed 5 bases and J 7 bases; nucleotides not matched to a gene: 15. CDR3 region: CASSPQPGTGRFGELFF. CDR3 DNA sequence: TGTGCCAGCAGTCCGCAACCCGGGACAGGCAGATTCGGGGAGCTGTTTTTT.

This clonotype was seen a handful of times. The CDR3 here is CASNRGGADYEQYV. The CDR3 region has the DNA TGTGCCAGCAACCGGGGGGGGGCCGACTACGAGCAGTACGTC. The rearrangement links TRBV6-2 or TRBV6-3 to TRBJ2-7; TRBD2 aligns across 8 bases. Germline CDR1 MNHEY, CDR2 SVGEGT. The CDR3 has 14 amino acids. J lost 3 bases, V lost 7 bases, and 8 bases had no gene match.

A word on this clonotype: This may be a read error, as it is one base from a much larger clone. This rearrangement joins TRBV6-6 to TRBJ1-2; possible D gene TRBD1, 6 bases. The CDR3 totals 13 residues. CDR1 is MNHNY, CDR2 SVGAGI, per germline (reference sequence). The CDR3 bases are TGTGCCAGCAGTGTGGACAGCCACTATGACTACACCTTC. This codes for CASSVDSHYDYTF.

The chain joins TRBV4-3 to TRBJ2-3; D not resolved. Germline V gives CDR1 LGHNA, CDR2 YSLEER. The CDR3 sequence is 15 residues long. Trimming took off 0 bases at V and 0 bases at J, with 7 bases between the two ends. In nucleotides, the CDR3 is TGCGCCAGCAGCCAAGAATGGAGAAGCACAGATACGCAGTATTTT. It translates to CASSQEWRSTDTQYF.

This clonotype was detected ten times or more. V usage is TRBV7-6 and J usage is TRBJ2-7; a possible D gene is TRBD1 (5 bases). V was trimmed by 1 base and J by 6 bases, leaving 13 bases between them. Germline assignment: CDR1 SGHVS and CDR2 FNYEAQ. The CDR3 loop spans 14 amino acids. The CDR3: CASSLEPGLGEQYV. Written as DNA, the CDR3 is TGTGCCAGCAGCTTAGAGCCAGGGTTGGGCGAGCAGTACGTC.

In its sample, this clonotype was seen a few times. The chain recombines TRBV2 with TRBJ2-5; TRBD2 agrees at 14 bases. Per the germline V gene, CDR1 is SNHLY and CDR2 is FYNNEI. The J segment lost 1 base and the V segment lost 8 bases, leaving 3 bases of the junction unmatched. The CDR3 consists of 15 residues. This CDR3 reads CASQGTSGGQETQYF. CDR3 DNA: TGTGCCAGCCAAGGGACTAGCGGGGGCCAAGAGACCCAGTACTTC.

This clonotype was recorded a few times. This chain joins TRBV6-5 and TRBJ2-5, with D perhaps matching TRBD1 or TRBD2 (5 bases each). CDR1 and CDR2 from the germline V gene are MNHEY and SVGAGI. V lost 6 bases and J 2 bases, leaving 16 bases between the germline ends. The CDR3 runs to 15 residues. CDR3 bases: TGTGCCAGCAGCTCCTTTTGGGGGTTGCAAGAGACCCAGTACTTC. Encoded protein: CASSSFWGLQETQYF.

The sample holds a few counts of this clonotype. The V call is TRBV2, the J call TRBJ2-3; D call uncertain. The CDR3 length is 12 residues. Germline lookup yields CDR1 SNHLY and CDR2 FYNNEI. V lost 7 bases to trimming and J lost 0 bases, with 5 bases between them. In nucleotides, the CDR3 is TGTGCCAGCATCTGGAGCACAGATACGCAGTATTTT. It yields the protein CASIWSTDTQYF.

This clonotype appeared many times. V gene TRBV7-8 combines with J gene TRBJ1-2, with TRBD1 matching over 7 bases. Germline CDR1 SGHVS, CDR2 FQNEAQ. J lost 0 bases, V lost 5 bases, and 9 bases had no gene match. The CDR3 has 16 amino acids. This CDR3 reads CASSPSPTGANYGYTF. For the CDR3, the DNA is TGTGCCAGCAGCCCATCCCCCACAGGGGCTAACTATGGCTACACCTTC.

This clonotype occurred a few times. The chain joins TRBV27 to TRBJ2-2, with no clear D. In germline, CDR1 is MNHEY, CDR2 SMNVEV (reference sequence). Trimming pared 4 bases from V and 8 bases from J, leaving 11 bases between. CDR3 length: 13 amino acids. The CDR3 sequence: CASSSTLLGELFF. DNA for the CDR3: TGTGCCAGCAGTTCGACACTTTTGGGGGAGCTGTTTTTT.

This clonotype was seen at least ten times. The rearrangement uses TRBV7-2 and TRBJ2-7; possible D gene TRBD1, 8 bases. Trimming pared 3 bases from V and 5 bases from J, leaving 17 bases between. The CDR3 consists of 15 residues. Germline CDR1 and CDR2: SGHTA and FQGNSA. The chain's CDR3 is CASSLFRTGRDEQYF. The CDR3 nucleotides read TGTGCCAGCAGCTTGTTTCGGACAGGGAGGGACGAGCAGTACTTC.

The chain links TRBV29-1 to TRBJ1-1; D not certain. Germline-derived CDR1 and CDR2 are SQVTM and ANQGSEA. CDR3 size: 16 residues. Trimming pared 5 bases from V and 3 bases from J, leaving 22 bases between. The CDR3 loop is CSVLGFLDDAYTEAFF. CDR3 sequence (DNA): TGCAGCGTTTTAGGTTTTTTAGACGATGCGTACACTGAAGCTTTCTTT.